This TCR beta chain was recovered during a study of beta chain features in type 1 diabetes. Sequencing targeted expressed TCRB transcripts, as all isolated RNA had been reverse transcribed. Profiled with immunoSEQ multiplex PCR; TCRdb holds only in-frame clones, not every one. The profile shows approximately 600,000 clones, 9.5% to 15% of them singletons. In the case of this clone: Its antigen remains unknown.

Per germline, CDR1 SGHRS and CDR2 YFSETQ. Trimming stripped 0 bases from V and 3 bases from J, with 9 bases between. This CDR3 region has 15 residues. Study-level results: In all four CD4+ subsets, TCRB CDR3 length was significantly, moderately reduced in type 1 diabetes.

Sequencing was performed on naive CD4+ T cells from blood. The source is a man aged 30 to 45 with type 1 diabetes. The genes are TRBV5-1 and TRBJ2-2; no clear D. The DNA for the CDR3 is TGCGCCAGCAGCTTGGAAGGAAGACACACCGGGGAGCTGTTTTTT. It translates to CASSLEGRHTGELFF.